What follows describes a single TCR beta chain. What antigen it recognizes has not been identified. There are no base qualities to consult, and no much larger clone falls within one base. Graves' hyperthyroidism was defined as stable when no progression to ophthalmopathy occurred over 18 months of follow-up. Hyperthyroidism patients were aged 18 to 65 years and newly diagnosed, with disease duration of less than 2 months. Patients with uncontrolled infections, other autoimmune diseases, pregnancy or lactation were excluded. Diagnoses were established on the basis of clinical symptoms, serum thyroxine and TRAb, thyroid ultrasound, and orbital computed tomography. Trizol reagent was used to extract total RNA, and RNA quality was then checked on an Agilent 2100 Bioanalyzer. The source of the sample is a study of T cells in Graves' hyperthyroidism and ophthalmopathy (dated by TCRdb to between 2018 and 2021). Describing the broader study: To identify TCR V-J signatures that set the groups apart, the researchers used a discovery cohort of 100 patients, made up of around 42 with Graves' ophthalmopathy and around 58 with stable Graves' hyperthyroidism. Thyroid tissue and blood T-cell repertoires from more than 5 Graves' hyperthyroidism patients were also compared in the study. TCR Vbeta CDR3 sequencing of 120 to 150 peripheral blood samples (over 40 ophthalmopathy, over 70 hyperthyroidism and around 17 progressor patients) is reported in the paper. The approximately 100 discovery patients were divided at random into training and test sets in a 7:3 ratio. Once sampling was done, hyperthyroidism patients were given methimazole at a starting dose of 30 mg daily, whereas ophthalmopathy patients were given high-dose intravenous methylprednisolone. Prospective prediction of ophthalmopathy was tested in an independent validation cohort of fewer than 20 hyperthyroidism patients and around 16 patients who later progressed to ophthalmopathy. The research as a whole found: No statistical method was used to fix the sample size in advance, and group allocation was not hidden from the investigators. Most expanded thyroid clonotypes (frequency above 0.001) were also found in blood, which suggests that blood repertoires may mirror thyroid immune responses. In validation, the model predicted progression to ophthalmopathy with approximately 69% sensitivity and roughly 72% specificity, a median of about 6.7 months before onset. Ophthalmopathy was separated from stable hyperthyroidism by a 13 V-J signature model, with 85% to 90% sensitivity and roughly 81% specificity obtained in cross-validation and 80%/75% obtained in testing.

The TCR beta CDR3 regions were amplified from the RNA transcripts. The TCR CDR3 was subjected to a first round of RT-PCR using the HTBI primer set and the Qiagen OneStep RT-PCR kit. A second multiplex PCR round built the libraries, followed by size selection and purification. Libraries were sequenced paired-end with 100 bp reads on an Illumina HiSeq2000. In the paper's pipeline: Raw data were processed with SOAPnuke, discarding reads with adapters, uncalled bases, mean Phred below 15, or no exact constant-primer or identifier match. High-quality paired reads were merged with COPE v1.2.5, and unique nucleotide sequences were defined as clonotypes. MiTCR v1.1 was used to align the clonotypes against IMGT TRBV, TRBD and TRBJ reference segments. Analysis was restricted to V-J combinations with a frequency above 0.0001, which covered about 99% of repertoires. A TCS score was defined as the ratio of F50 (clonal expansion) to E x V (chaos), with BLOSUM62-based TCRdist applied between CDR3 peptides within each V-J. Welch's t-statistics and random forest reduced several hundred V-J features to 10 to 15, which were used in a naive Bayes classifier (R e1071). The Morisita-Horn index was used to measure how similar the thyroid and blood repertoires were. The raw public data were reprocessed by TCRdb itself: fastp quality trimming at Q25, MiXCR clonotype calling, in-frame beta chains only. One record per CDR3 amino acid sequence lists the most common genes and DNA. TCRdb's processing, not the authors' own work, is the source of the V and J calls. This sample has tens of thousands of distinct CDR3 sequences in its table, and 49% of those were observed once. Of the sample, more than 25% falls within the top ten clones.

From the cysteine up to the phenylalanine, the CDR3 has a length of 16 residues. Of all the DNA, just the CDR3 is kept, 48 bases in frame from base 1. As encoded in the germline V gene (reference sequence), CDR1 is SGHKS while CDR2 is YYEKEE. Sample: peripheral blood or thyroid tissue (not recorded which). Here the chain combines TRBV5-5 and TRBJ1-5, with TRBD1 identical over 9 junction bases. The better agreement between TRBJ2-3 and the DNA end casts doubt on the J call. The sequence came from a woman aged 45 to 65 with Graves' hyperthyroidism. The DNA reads TGTGCCAGCGGTAGGGACAGGGCATATAGCAATCAGCCCCAGTATTTT. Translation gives CASGRDRAYSNQPQYF.